Shown below are 4 T cell receptor beta chains from a single sample sequenced in a study of blood T cell repertoires in COVID-19. Sequenced by immunoSEQ multiplex PCR; TCRdb stores in-frame clones only, minus some. The table lists about 270,000 clones, about four fifths of them singletons, with over 8.5% in the top ten. The specimen was peripheral blood. Receptor source: a woman between 50 and 59 years old who had recovered from COVID-19.

V is TRBV7-2 and J is TRBJ2-7; maybe TRBD2 (5 bases). This CDR3 region has 17 residues. CDR1 is SGHTA and CDR2 is FQGNSA in the germline V gene. Trimming cost V 1 base and J 5 bases, with 21 bases left between them. The CDR3 sequence is CASSLDYWENRLNEQYF. The CDR3, as DNA: TGTGCCAGCAGCTTAGATTATTGGGAGAATCGCTTGAACGAGCAGTACTTC.

This sequence joins TRBV3-1 (or the pseudogene TRBV3-2) and TRBJ2-1; TRBD2 is a possible D gene (5 bases). This CDR3 is built from 15 residues. V was shortened by 0 bases and J by 7 bases, with 13 bases between the two germline ends. Germline V CDR1 and CDR2: LGHDT, YNNKEL (reference sequence). The CDR3 DNA sequence: TGTGCCAGCAGCCAAGATAAGGTTGCGGGTAATGAGCAGTTCTTC. Amino acids: CASSQDKVAGNEQFF.

The chain has TRBV28 and TRBJ2-1; 7 positions match TRBD1. J gave up 1 base and V 3 bases, and 3 bases lay outside the gene matches. Germline V gives CDR1 MDHEN, CDR2 SYDVKM. This CDR3 contains 15 residues. The CDR3 region has the DNA TGTGCCAGCAGTTTCGGGACAGCTTCCTACAATGAGCAGTTCTTC. This encodes CASSFGTASYNEQFF.

J is TRBJ2-7 and V is TRBV28; no firm D call. This CDR3 has 13 residues. Germline V gives CDR1 MDHEN, CDR2 SYDVKM. V gave up 4 bases and J gave up 12 bases, with 19 bases separating them. The CDR3 reads CASSSPGSSLSYF. The CDR3 DNA is TGTGCCAGCAGTTCACCCGGGTCTAGTCTTTCGTACTTC.